This T cell receptor (beta chain) emerged from a study of identical twins. Via MiXCR, TCRdb re-called the 5' RACE reads, giving one row per CDR3 protein. The top ten hold 3.5% to 4% of the sample, which has about 260,000 distinct CDR3 sequences, about 7% seen once. All donors comprised healthy Caucasians. Study results and caveats: Fewer insertions characterized abundant cord blood beta clonotypes, whereas memory repertoires showed none. Conclusions leaned on cross-sectional statistical analysis and did not track the same donors over time. There was an excess of low generation probability in the out-of-frame alpha sequences that twins shared.

This clonotype has ten or more counts. Its specificity is unknown. The germline V and J ends were trimmed by 4 bases and 0 bases, with 18 bases remaining between them. The germline V gene has CDR1 MNHEY and CDR2 SVGAGI. This CDR3 comprises 17 residues. A further study also used this sample, focusing on yellow fever vaccine responses in identical twins.

Source material: memory (CD45RO+) T cells sorted from blood. The TCR comes from a woman under 30 in good health. The chain recombines TRBV6-5 with TRBJ2-5; D is possibly TRBD1 (5 bases). The CDR3 region is CASSSRLRVGYQETQYF. The CDR3, as DNA: TGTGCCAGCAGTTCGCGTCTCAGGGTTGGGTACCAAGAGACCCAGTACTTC.